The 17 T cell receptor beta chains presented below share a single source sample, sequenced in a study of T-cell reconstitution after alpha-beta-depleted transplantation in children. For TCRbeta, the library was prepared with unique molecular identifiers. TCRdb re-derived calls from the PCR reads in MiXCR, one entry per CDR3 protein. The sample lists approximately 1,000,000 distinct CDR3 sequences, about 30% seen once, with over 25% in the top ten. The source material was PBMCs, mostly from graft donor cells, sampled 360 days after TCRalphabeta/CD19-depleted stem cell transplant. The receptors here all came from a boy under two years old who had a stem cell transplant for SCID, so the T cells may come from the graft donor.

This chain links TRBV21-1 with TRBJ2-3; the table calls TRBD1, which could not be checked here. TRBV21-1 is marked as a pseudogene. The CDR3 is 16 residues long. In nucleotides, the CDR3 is TGTGCCAGCACCGAAACCTACAGGGGGCGCAGAGATACGCAGTATTTT. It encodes CASTETYRGRRDTQYF.

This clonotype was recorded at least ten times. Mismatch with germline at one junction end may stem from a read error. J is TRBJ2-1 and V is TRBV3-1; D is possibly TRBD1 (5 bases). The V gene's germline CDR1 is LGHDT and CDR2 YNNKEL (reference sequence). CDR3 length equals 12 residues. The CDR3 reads CASSQEQDGRHF. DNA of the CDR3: TGTGCCAGCAGCCAAGAACAGGACGGACGACACTTC.

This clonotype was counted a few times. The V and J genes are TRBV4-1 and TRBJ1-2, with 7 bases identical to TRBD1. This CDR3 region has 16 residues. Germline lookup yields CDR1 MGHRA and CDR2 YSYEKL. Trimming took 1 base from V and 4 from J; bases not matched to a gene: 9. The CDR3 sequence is CASSQGPEGAGYGYTF. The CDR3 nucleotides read TGCGCCAGCAGCCAAGGTCCTGAGGGGGCTGGCTATGGCTACACCTTC.

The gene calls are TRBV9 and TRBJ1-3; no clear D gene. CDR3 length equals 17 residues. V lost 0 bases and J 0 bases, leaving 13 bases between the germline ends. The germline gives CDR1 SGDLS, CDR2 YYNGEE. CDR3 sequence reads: CASSVAEAASSGNTIYF. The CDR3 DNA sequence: TGTGCCAGCAGCGTAGCGGAAGCAGCATCCTCTGGAAACACCATATATTTT.

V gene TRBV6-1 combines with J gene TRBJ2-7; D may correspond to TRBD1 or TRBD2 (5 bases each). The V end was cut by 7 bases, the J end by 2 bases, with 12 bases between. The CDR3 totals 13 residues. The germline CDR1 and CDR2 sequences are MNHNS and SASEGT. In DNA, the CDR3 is TGTGCCAGCATGATGAGGGGCCCCTACGAGCAGTACTTC. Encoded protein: CASMMRGPYEQYF.

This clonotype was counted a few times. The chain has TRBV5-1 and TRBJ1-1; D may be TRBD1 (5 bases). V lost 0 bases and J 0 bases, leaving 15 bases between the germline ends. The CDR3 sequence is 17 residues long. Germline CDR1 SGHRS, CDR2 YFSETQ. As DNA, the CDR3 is TGCGCCAGCAGCTTGGGGGACGGGACCTACATGAACACTGAAGCTTTCTTT. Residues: CASSLGDGTYMNTEAFF.

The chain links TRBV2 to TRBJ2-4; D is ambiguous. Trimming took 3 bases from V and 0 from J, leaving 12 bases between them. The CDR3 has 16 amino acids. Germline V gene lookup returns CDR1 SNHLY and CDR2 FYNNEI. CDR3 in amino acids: CASSDLTTLAKNIQYF. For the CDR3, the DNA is TGTGCCAGCAGTGATTTAACAACCCTAGCCAAAAACATTCAGTACTTC.

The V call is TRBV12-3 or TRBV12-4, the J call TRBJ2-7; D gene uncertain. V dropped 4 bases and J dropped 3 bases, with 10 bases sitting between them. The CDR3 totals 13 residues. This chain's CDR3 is CASSSPLVYEQYF. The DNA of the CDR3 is TGTGCCAGCAGTTCCCCCTTGGTCTACGAGCAGTACTTC.

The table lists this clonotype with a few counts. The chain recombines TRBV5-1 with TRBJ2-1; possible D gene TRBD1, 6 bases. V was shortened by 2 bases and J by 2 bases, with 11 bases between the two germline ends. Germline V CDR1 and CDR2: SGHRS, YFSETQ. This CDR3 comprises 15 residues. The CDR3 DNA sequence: TGCGCCAGCAGCTTCTCAGGGGCCCCCTACAATGAGCAGTTCTTC. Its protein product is CASSFSGAPYNEQFF.

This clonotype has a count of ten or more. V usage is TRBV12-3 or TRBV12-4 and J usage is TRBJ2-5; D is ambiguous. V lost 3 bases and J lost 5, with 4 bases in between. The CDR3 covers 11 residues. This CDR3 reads CASSFRETQYF. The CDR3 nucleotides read TGTGCCAGCAGTTTTCGGGAGACCCAGTACTTC.

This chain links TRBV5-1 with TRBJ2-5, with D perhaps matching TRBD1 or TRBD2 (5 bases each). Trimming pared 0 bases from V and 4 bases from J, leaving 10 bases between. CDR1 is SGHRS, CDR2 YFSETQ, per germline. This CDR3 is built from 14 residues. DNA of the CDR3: TGCGCCAGCAGCTTGGCCTTCGGGGCAGAGACCCAGTACTTC. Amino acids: CASSLAFGAETQYF.

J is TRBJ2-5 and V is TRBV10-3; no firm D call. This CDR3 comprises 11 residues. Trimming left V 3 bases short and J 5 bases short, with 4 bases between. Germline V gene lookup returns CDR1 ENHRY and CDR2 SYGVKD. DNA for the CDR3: TGTGCCATCAGTGACGGGGAGACCCAGTACTTC. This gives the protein CAISDGETQYF.

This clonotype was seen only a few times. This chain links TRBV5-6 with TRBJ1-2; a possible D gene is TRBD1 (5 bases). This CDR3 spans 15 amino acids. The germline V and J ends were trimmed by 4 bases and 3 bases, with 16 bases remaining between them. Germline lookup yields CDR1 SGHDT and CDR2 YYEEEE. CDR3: CASSVPGRRDYGYTF. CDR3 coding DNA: TGTGCCAGCAGCGTACCGGGACGGAGGGACTATGGCTACACCTTC.

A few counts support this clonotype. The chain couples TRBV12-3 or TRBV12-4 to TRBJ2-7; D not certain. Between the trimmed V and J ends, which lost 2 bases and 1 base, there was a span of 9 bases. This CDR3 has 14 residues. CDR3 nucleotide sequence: TGTGCCAGCAGTTTACAGGCAGTTTCCTACGAGCAGTACTTC. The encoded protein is CASSLQAVSYEQYF.

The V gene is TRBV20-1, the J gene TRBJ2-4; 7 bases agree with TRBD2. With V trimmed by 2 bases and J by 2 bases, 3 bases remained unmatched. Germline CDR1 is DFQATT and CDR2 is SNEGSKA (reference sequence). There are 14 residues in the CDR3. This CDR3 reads CSARLAVTKNIQYF. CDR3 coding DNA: TGCAGTGCTAGACTAGCGGTCACCAAAAACATTCAGTACTTC.

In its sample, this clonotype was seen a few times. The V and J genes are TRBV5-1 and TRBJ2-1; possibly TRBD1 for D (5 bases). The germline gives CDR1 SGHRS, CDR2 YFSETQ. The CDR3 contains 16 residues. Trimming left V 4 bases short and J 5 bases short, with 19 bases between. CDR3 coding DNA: TGCGCCAGCAGCCCCGCGTCAAGTAGACAGAACAATGAGCAGTTCTTC. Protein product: CASSPASSRQNNEQFF.

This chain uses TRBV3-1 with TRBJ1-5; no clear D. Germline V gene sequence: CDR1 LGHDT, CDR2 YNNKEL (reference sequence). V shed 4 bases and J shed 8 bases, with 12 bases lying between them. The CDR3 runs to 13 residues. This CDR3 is CASSPEGWKPQHF. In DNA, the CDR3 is TGTGCCAGCAGCCCTGAAGGATGGAAGCCCCAGCATTTT.